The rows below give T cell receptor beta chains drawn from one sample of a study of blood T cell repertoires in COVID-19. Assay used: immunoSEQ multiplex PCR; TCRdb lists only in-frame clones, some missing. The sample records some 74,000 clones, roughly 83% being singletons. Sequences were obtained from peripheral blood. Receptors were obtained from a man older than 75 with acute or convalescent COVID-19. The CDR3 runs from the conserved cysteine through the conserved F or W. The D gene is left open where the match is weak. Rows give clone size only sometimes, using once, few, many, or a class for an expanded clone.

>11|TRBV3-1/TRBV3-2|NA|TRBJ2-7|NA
TGTGCCAGCAAAAGGGGCGAAGAGCAGTACTTC
CASKRGEEQYF
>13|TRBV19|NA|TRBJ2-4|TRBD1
TGTGCCAGTAGCAAAAACCTCGACAGGGGAGCCTACTTC
CASSKNLDRGAYF
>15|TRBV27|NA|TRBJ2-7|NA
TGTGCCAGCAGTCCGGGAGGAGGGGGGGCCTACGAGCAGTACTTC
CASSPGGGGAYEQYF
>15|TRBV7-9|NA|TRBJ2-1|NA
TGTGCCAGCAGCTTACCGGGAACGGGATACAATGAGCAGTTCTTC
CASSLPGTGYNEQFF
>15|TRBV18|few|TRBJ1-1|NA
TGTGCCAGCTCACCAGAAGAGAACCCGAACACTGAAGCTTTCTTT
CASSPEENPNTEAFF
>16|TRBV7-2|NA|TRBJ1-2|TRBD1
TGTGCCAGCAGCGAAGATGGGACAGGGAGTACCTATGGCTACACCTTC
CASSEDGTGSTYGYTF
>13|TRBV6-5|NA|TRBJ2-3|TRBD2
TGTGCCAGCAGCCCCGGGACTAGTTATACGCAGTATTTT
CASSPGTSYTQYF
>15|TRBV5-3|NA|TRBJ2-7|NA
TGTGCCAGAAGCTTGTTCAGGGTAGAGTCGTACGAGCAGTACTTC
CARSLFRVESYEQYF
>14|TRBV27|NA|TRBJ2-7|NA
TGTGCCAGCAGTTTCTTAGGACAATCCTACGAGCAGTACTTC
CASSFLGQSYEQYF
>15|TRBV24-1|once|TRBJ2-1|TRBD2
TGTGCCACCGGAGACACTAGCGGGGTTTACAATGAGCAGTTCTTC
CATGDTSGVYNEQFF
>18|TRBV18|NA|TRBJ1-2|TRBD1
TGTGCCAGCTCACCATTCGCTGGGGACAGGGTGGGGCACTATGGCTACACCTTC
CASSPFAGDRVGHYGYTF
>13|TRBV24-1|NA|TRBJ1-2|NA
TGTGCCACCAGTGACTCTCAGGGCTATGGCTACACCTTC
CATSDSQGYGYTF
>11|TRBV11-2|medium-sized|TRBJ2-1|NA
TGTGCCAGCAGCTTCGACAGGGAGCAGTTCTTC
CASSFDREQFF
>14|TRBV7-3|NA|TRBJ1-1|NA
TGTGCCAGCAGCCCGGGGGGGGCGCCCACTGAAGCTTTCTTT
CASSPGGAPTEAFF
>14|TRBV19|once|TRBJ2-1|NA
TGTGCCAGCTCCGAGAGGAGCCCCGTGGATGAGCAGTTCTTC
CASSERSPVDEQFF
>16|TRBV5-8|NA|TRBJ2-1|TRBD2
TGTGCCAGCACCAAATTCCCCCGGACTAGCTACAATGAGCAGTTCTTC
CASTKFPRTSYNEQFF
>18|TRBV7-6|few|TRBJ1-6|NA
TGTGCCAGCAGCCAGGATGACAGGTTGGGTCCCTATAATTCACCCCTCCACTTT
CASSQDDRLGPYNSPLHF
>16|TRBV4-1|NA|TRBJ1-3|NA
TGCGCCAGCAGCCAAGGCGGCTCGAGCTCTGGAAACACCATATATTTT
CASSQGGSSSGNTIYF
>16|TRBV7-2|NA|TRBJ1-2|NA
TGTGCCAGCAGCTTACCTCCGGCGGGGGTAAACTATGGCTACACCTTC
CASSLPPAGVNYGYTF
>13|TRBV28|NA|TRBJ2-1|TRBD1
TGTGCCAGCCGAGGGACAGGGGACAATGAGCAGTTCTTC
CASRGTGDNEQFF
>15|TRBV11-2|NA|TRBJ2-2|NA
TGTGCCAGCAGCCTCTACCCTTCGGAGCCCGGGGAGCTGTTTTTT
CASSLYPSEPGELFF
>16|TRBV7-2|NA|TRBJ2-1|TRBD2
TGTGCCAGCAGCGAGCCCCAGCGGGGGAAAGGGGATGAGCAGTTCTTC
CASSEPQRGKGDEQFF
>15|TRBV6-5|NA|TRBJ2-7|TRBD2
TGTGCCAGCAGGGACGGACTAGCGGGAATCTACGAGCAGTACTTC
CASRDGLAGIYEQYF
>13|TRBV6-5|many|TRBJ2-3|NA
TGTGCCAGCAGTTTGGTGGCGGGAGATACGCAGTATTTT
CASSLVAGDTQYF
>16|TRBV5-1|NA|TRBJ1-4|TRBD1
TGCGCCAGCAGCTTGGTTGGGGGACAGGGGGATGAAAAACTGTTTTTT
CASSLVGGQGDEKLFF
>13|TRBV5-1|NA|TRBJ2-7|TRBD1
TGCGCCAGCCCCCCGGGACAGGGGGACGAGCAGTACTTC
CASPPGQGDEQYF
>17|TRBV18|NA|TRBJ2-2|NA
TGTGCCAGCTCACCACTATCACGGGGTTCGGACACCGGGGAGCTGTTTTTT
CASSPLSRGSDTGELFF
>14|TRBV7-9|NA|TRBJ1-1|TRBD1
TGTGCCAGCAGGCTTGGACAGGGAAACACTGAAGCTTTCTTT
CASRLGQGNTEAFF
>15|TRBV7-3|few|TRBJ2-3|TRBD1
TGTGCCAGCAGCGCGACAGGGACATACACAGATACGCAGTATTTT
CASSATGTYTDTQYF
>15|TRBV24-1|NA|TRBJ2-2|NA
TGTGCCACCAGTGATGGTAGAATTCACACCGGGGAGCTGTTTTTT
CATSDGRIHTGELFF
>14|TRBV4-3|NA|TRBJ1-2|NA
TGCGCCAGCAGCCAAGATGTCGTCAGGATAGGCTACACCTTC
CASSQDVVRIGYTF
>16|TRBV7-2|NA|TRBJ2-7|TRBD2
TGTGCCAGCAGCGAGGGACTAGCGGGGGGTCCCTACGAGCAGTACTTC
CASSEGLAGGPYEQYF
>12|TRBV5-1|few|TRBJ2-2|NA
TGCGCCAGCAGCTTCGGCACCGGGGAGCTGTTTTTT
CASSFGTGELFF
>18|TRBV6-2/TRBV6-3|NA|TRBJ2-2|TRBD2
TGTGCCAGCAGTGCGATGGAAGGACTAGCACCCAACACCGGGGAGCTGTTTTTT
CASSAMEGLAPNTGELFF
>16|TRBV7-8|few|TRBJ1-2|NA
TGTGCCAGCACCCCAGCGACGGCCGCGGGGGCCTATGGCTACACCTTC
CASTPATAAGAYGYTF
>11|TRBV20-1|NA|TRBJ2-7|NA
TGCAGTGCTAGAGGTCCCCTCGAGCAGTACTTC
CSARGPLEQYF
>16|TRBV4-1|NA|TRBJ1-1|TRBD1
TGCGCCAGCAGCCCTAAAGGACAGGGTACGAACACTGAAGCTTTCTTT
CASSPKGQGTNTEAFF
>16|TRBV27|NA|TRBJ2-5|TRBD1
TGTGCCAGCAGTCCGCAGGGGACAGGGGGAGTTGGGACCCAGTACTTC
CASSPQGTGGVGTQYF
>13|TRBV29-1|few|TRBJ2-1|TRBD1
TGCAGCGGTACCGCCGGGACAGGGTATGAGCAGTTCTTC
CSGTAGTGYEQFF
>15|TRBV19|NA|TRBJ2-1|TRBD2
TGTGCCAGTAGTATAGGCCTAGCGGGTTACAATGAGCAGTTCTTC
CASSIGLAGYNEQFF
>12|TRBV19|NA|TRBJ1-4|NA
TGTGCCAGTAGGGGACAATTTGAAAAACTGTTTTTT
CASRGQFEKLFF
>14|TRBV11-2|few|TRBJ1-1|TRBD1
TGTGCCAGCAGCTTCAGACAGGGGGACACTGAAGCTTTCTTT
CASSFRQGDTEAFF
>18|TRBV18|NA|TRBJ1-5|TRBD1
TGTGCCAGCTCACTCCGGGACAGGGGGCAATTAGGCAATCAGCCCCAGCATTTT
CASSLRDRGQLGNQPQHF
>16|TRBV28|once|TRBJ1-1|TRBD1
TGTGCCAGCAGTTCAGGGACAGGGCTAATGAACACTGAAGCTTTCTTT
CASSSGTGLMNTEAFF
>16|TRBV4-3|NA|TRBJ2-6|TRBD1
TGCGCCAGCAGCCAAGGGCAGGGGGCTGGGGCCAACGTCCTGACTTTC
CASSQGQGAGANVLTF